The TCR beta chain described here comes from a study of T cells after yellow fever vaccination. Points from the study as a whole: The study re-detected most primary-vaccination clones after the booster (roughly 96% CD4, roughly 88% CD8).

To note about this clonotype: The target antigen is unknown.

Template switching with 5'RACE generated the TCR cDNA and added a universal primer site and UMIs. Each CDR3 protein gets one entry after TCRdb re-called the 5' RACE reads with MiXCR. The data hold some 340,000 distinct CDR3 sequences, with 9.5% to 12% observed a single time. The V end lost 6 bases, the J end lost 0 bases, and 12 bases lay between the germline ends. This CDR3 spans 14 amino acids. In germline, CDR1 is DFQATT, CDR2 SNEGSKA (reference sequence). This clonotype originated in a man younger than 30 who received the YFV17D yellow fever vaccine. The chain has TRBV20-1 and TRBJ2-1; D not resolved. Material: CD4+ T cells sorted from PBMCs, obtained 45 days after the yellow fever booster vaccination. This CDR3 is CSAPIVSSYNEQFF. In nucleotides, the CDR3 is TGCAGTGCACCGATAGTCAGCTCCTACAATGAGCAGTTCTTC.